This T cell receptor beta chain was captured in a study of OX40 agonist ivuxolimab in advanced cancers. Concerning the study at large: Ivuxolimab was an agonistic, fully human IgG2 monoclonal antibody directed against OX40 (CD134), a costimulatory receptor. Intravenous ivuxolimab was administered to patients every 2 weeks at six dose levels: 0.01, 0.1, 0.3, 1.5, 3 and 10 mg/kg. The paper covers the monotherapy dose-escalation part of the phase I ivuxolimab trial, which included N of about 50 patients. Partial responses occurred in three dose-escalation patients, of whom one had hepatocellular carcinoma and two had cutaneous melanoma. Peripheral TCRbeta sequencing aimed to test whether ivuxolimab altered TCR sequence diversity and caused clonal T-cell expansion. Of the approximately 54 dose-escalation patients, hepatocellular carcinoma was present in approximately 20, melanoma in roughly 15, renal cell carcinoma in 9 and head and neck cancer in 9. Prior anti-PD-1, anti-PD-L1 or anti-CTLA-4 therapy was permitted, and approximately 42% of dose-escalation patients had received checkpoint inhibitors. A male proportion of about 79% and a mean age of around 60 years, ranging from 23 to 79, were recorded for the dose-escalation cohort.

Overall study results and their limits: After ivuxolimab, more expanded clones were found on average in CD8+ T cells than in CD4+ T cells. Antigen specificity was not determined for the clonally expanded peripheral T cells. At doses of 0.1 to 3.0 mg/kg, clonal expansion of both CD4+ and CD8+ T cells in blood was seen between baseline and week 6. Partial responders in the 0.1-3.0 mg/kg groups had among the lowest normalized peripheral clonal expansion, especially among CD8+ T cells. Low levels of normalized T-cell clonal expansion were also seen in some patients who did not respond.

To sequence the TCRbeta CDR3 region, genomic DNA was isolated from the sorted cells. TCRbeta CDR3 regions were sequenced using the immunoSEQ Assay. The table comes from immuneACCESS by way of TCRdb, which keeps in-frame sequences with V and J called. Part of the clones is missing from these tables; in studies checked, under half for an unresolved V gene and the rest for unknown reasons. For this sample the table gives tens of thousands of clones, of which 70% to 90% were detected only once. The top ten clones comprise 2.5% to 3% of the sample. As regards this clone: Its antigen is unknown. The record has no base qualities; no much larger clone is one base away.

The trial excluded patients who had a history of autoimmune disease or were on systemic immunosuppression. Peripheral blood for TCR sequencing was collected from all dose cohorts at baseline, on cycle 4 day 1, and on cycle 7 day 1. The samples were taken from a phase I, first-in-human, multicenter, open-label dose-escalation trial of ivuxolimab. The trial enrolled adults with locally advanced or metastatic head and neck squamous cell, hepatocellular, melanoma or renal cell carcinoma. Before TCR sequencing, CD4+ and CD8+ T cells were separately sorted from peripheral blood. The CDR3 has 13 amino acids, counting the end cysteine and phenylalanine. Only CDR3 DNA is held: 39 bases, read in frame from base 1. A distance of 16 bases separates the germline ends of V and J, which lose 6 bases and 9 bases respectively. From a lookup of the germline V gene (reference sequence), CDR1 and CDR2 are LNHDA and SQIVND.

The chain links TRBV19 with TRBJ2-3; TRBD1 is possibly the D segment (6 matching bases). The sequencing here drew on CD4+ or CD8+ T cells sorted from blood, taken in a trial of the OX40 agonist ivuxolimab. The TCR sequence derives from an adult with an advanced solid tumor such as melanoma, head and neck, liver or kidney cancer. In nucleotides, the sequence is TGTGCCAGTAGACACCAGGGGCTGGGGACGCAGTATTTT. This yields the protein CASRHQGLGTQYF.